The 24 T cell receptor beta chains listed next were all sequenced from one sample in a study of human T cells and chemical hapten exposure. TCRdb analysed the RACE reads with MiXCR anew, one entry per CDR3 protein. Of around 120,000 distinct CDR3 sequences listed, approximately 10% are singletons. Stated time point: patch test 1, 2 weeks after DPC sensitization. Treatment here: therapeutic diphenylcyclopropenone sensitization with weekly scalp DPC. The material sequenced was whole blood, taken in connection with sensitization to the hapten diphenylcyclopropenone (DPC). These receptors all come from a woman in her forties with alopecia areata. Some clones in this sample may be carry-over from other donors' samples.

The V gene is TRBV11-2, the J gene TRBJ2-1; 15 bases align to TRBD2. The CDR3 extends over 15 amino acids. Germline assignment: CDR1 SGHAT and CDR2 FQNNGV. The trim removed 5 bases at V and 10 bases at J, leaving 6 bases unmatched. The DNA of the CDR3 is TGTGCCAGCAGCCCAGGACTAGCGGGGGGGCGCGAGCAGTTCTTC. This codes for CASSPGLAGGREQFF.

The chain joins TRBV5-4 to TRBJ2-1; D unclear. The V gene's germline CDR1 is SGHNT and CDR2 YYREEE (reference sequence). CDR3 size: 11 residues. The V end lost 1 base, the J end lost 6 bases, and 2 bases lay between the germline ends. In DNA form, the CDR3 reads TGTGCCAGCAGCTTGATCAATGAGCAGTTCTTC. Amino acid sequence: CASSLINEQFF.

In its sample, this clonotype was seen a few times. V and J are TRBV5-1 and TRBJ2-7; either TRBD1 or TRBD2 may fit D (5 bases each). The germline gives CDR1 SGHRS, CDR2 YFSETQ. CDR3 length: 16 amino acids. V was trimmed by 4 bases and J by 5 bases, leaving 22 bases between them. The CDR3 protein is CASSPFAGSSLHEQYF. CDR3 coding DNA: TGCGCCAGCAGCCCTTTCGCAGGGAGCTCCTTGCACGAGCAGTACTTC.

V is TRBV2 and J is TRBJ1-4; no clear D. The V and J ends lost 1 base and 11 bases respectively, with 11 bases between them. This CDR3 contains 13 residues. The germline V gene encodes CDR1 SNHLY and CDR2 FYNNEI. CDR3 protein: CASSEVSGLKLFF. CDR3 in DNA: TGTGCCAGCAGTGAAGTCTCCGGGCTGAAACTGTTTTTT. The whole variable domain, filled in from reference TRBV2 and TRBJ1-4, reads EPEVTQTPSHQVTQMGQEVILRCVPISNHLYFYWYRQILGQKVEFLVSFYNNEISEKSEIFDDQFSVERPDGSNFTLKIRSTKLEDSAMYFCASSEVSGLKLFFGSGTQLSVL.

This clonotype was observed a few times. The chain couples TRBV20-1 to TRBJ2-3; no clear D. Looked up from germline, CDR1 is DFQATT and CDR2 is SNEGSKA (reference sequence). The CDR3 contains 12 residues. The ends were cut back, 2 bases at V and 2 bases at J, with 5 bases in the middle. CDR3 bases: TGCAGTGCTAGATGGGACACAGATACGCAGTATTTT. Encoded protein: CSARWDTDTQYF.

The chain is built from TRBV6-6 and TRBJ1-4, with D hard to call. CDR1 and CDR2 from the germline V gene are MNHNY and SVGAGI (reference sequence). The CDR3 length is 14 residues. V was cut by 2 bases and J by 0 bases, with 4 bases left in between. CDR3 DNA: TGTGCCAGCAGTTACGGTGCAACTAATGAAAAACTGTTTTTT. Protein: CASSYGATNEKLFF.

The sample holds many counts of this clonotype. The genes are TRBV5-1 and TRBJ2-5, with D tentatively TRBD1 or TRBD2 (5 bases each). CDR1 is SGHRS, CDR2 YFSETQ, per germline. V lost 4 bases and J lost 3, with 13 bases in between. The CDR3 sequence is 14 residues long. The CDR3 loop is CASSPGTGKETQYF. CDR3 nucleotide sequence: TGCGCCAGCAGCCCTGGGACGGGAAAAGAGACCCAGTACTTC.

The V call is TRBV7-9, the J call TRBJ1-1, with D uncertain. The CDR3 runs to 13 residues. Trimming removed 2 bases at V and 7 bases at J, with 11 bases between. Per the germline V gene, CDR1 is SEHNR and CDR2 is FQNEAQ (reference sequence). CDR3 loop: CASSLTTVVEAFF. For the CDR3, the DNA is TGTGCCAGCAGCTTAACAACCGTGGTTGAAGCTTTCTTT. Together with reference TRBV7-9 and TRBJ1-1, the CDR3 gives the full variable domain: DTGVSQNPRHKITKRGQNVTFRCDPISEHNRLYWYRQTLGQGPEFLTYFQNEAQLEKSRLLSDRFSAERPKGSFSTLEIQRTEQGDSAMYLCASSLTTVVEAFFGQGTRLTVV.

The gene calls are TRBV20-1 and TRBJ1-2, with unresolved D. Germline lookup yields CDR1 DFQATT and CDR2 SNEGSKA (reference sequence). V lost 0 bases and J lost 0, with 23 bases in between. CDR3 size: 19 residues. The CDR3 DNA sequence: TGCAGTGCTAGAGATGTCTTTACAATCGCCCACGAAGCTAACTATGGCTACACCTTC. Protein sequence: CSARDVFTIAHEANYGYTF.

The rearrangement joins TRBV4-3 to TRBJ2-3; D gene unclear. Germline values: CDR1 LGHNA, CDR2 YSLEER. Trimming removed 0 bases from V and 2 bases from J, with 12 bases in between. The CDR3 runs to 16 residues. The DNA for the CDR3 is TGCGCCAGCAGCCAAGAAATGGGCGTTTCCACAGATACGCAGTATTTT. Its protein product is CASSQEMGVSTDTQYF.

This clonotype has just a few counts. The CDR3 nucleotides are TGTGCCAGCAGTACAGGGATTAACTACAATGAGCAGTTCTTC. Its protein product is CASSTGINYNEQFF. The chain joins TRBV6-2 or TRBV6-3 to TRBJ2-1; D might be TRBD1 (6 bases). Germline CDR1 and CDR2: MNHEY and SVGEGT. The CDR3 contains 14 residues. V gave up 5 bases and J gave up 3 bases, with 11 bases separating them.

There are many counts of this clonotype. J is TRBJ2-3 and V is TRBV6-5; D is ambiguous. The CDR3 spans 14 residues. V lost 4 bases and J 5 bases, leaving 13 bases between the germline ends. The germline CDR1 and CDR2 sequences are MNHEY and SVGAGI. The CDR3 protein is CASSSWASGDTQYF. As DNA, the CDR3 is TGTGCCAGCAGTTCGTGGGCCTCTGGAGATACGCAGTATTTT.

Here the CDR3 reads CSVGEENGELFF. Here the CDR3 DNA reads TGCAGCGTTGGAGAGGAAAACGGGGAGCTGTTTTTT. V gene TRBV29-1 combines with J gene TRBJ2-2; no firm D call. The CDR3 covers 12 residues. V was pared by 4 bases and J by 7 bases, with 10 bases between. Germline V lookup: CDR1 SQVTM, CDR2 ANQGSEA.

This clonotype was counted a few times. This chain links TRBV21-1 with TRBJ1-5; the DNA was not used to check the table's D call, TRBD1. TRBV21-1 corresponds to a pseudogene. This CDR3 is 15 amino acids long. The CDR3 DNA reads TGTGCCAGCAGCAAAAGGGGGACAGTTTTTAAACCCCAGCATTTT. It yields the protein CASSKRGTVFKPQHF.

This clonotype was seen a few times. This chain uses TRBV29-1 with TRBJ1-1; D gene ambiguous. V lost 7 bases, J lost 5 bases, and 17 bases lay in between. The CDR3 sequence is 13 residues long. CDR1 is SQVTM and CDR2 is ANQGSEA in the germline V gene. The CDR3, as DNA: TGCAGCGCTGAGGACTCTTCCTGGACTGAAGCTTTCTTT. Amino acid sequence: CSAEDSSWTEAFF.

This clonotype was picked up a small number of times. V and J are TRBV9 and TRBJ2-1; D is perhaps TRBD2 (6 bases). V lost 0 bases to trimming and J lost 0 bases, with 13 bases between them. The CDR3 consists of 17 residues. Germline lookup yields CDR1 SGDLS and CDR2 YYNGEE. The CDR3 region has the DNA TGTGCCAGCAGCGTAGGCCAACGGGGGAGCTCCTACAATGAGCAGTTCTTC. Translating gives CASSVGQRGSSYNEQFF.

At least ten counts were recorded for this clonotype. The chain couples TRBV13 to TRBJ2-3, with 14 bases that match TRBD2. The CDR3 spans 17 residues. Per germline, CDR1 PRHDT and CDR2 FYEKMQ (reference sequence). V was pared by 5 bases and J by 5 bases, with 9 bases of the junction left unmatched. The CDR3 reads CASSTRLAGGPLDTQYF. DNA of the CDR3: TGTGCCAGCAGCACCAGACTAGCGGGGGGGCCTTTAGATACGCAGTATTTT.

This rearrangement joins TRBV19 to TRBJ1-3, with D unclear. Trimming cost V 2 bases and J 4 bases, with 18 bases left between them. This CDR3 has 17 amino acids. The germline gives CDR1 LNHDA, CDR2 SQIVND (reference sequence). This chain's CDR3 is CASSISSRRGNGNTIYF. CDR3 nucleotides: TGTGCCAGTAGTATATCCAGTCGACGAGGGAACGGAAACACCATATATTTT.

This clonotype was recorded a few times. The chain couples TRBV5-4 to TRBJ2-1; D assignment may be TRBD1 or TRBD2 (5 bases each). In germline, CDR1 is SGHNT, CDR2 YYREEE (reference sequence). This CDR3 is built from 16 residues. V dropped 2 bases and J dropped 5 bases, with 17 bases sitting between them. CDR3 in amino acids: CASSFPYSGDDNEQFF. The CDR3, as DNA: TGTGCCAGCAGCTTCCCTTATTCCGGGGACGACAATGAGCAGTTCTTC.

The rearrangement joins TRBV27 to TRBJ2-7; TRBD2 agrees at 9 bases. The CDR3 extends over 15 amino acids. V lost 6 bases, J lost 1 base, and 7 bases stayed unmatched. Per germline, CDR1 MNHEY and CDR2 SMNVEV (reference sequence). CDR3: CASSPSGIGSYEQYF. CDR3 coding DNA: TGTGCCAGCAGCCCTAGCGGGATCGGATCCTACGAGCAGTACTTC.

J is TRBJ1-3 and V is TRBV7-2; D ambiguous. CDR1 and CDR2 from the germline V gene are SGHTA and FQGNSA. Trimming left V 2 bases short and J 3 bases short, with 8 bases between. This CDR3 region has 14 residues. The CDR3 sequence is CASSLTAVGNTIYF. CDR3 DNA sequence: TGTGCCAGCAGCTTAACGGCGGTTGGAAACACCATATATTTT. Full variable domain (rest looked up from reference TRBV7-2 and TRBJ1-3): GAGVSQSPSNKVTEKGKDVELRCDPISGHTALYWYRQSLGQGLEFLIYFQGNSAPDKSGLPSDRFSAERTGGSVSTLTIQRTQQEDSAVYLCASSLTAVGNTIYFGEGSWLTVV.

The gene calls are TRBV6-4 and TRBJ1-1; D perhaps matches TRBD1 (5 bases). The CDR3 consists of 13 residues. Germline-derived CDR1 and CDR2 are MRHNA and SNTAGT. V was trimmed by 2 bases and J by 4 bases, leaving 8 bases between them. DNA for the CDR3: TGTGCCAGCAGTGACCCAGGGTTCACTGAAGCTTTCTTT. It specifies CASSDPGFTEAFF.

This clonotype was seen repeatedly, ten times or more. The chain carries TRBV7-9 and TRBJ2-3; possibly TRBD1 for D (6 bases). CDR1 and CDR2 (germline): SEHNR, FQNEAQ (reference sequence). The CDR3 has 10 residues. Here the CDR3 DNA reads TGTGCTGCAGGGGAGCCTGCGCAGTATTTT. Protein product: CAAGEPAQYF.

The chain uses TRBV29-1 and TRBJ2-4; possibly TRBD1 for D (6 bases). The V gene lost 4 bases and the J gene lost 0 bases, with 13 bases spanning the gap. Germline V lookup: CDR1 SQVTM, CDR2 ANQGSEA. The CDR3 has 15 residues. CDR3 coding DNA: TGCAGCGTTGGACCCCTCAGGGGAGCCAAAAACATTCAGTACTTC. Translation gives CSVGPLRGAKNIQYF.